This T cell receptor (beta chain) appears in the sequencing data of a study of blood T cell repertoires in COVID-19. Across the whole study: PBMCs, B-cell-depleted T cells, or T cells provided the cDNA or gDNA that made up the material.

Per the study methods: The authors estimated nucleated cell counts from reference gene primer amplification. Data came from immunoSEQ multiplex PCR; TCRdb stores just in-frame clones and leaves some out. D and trimming come from the DNA, and the V and J calls and clone size come from that table. The sample includes about 350,000 clones, 91% seen only once; the top ten take 3% to 4%. In germline, CDR1 is SQVTM, CDR2 ANQGSEA. This CDR3 has 15 amino acids. Trimming cost V 6 bases and J 3 bases; bases outside gene matches: 9. Material: peripheral blood. This sequence originates from a woman between 18 and 29 years old who had recovered from COVID-19. The V and J genes are TRBV29-1 and TRBJ2-3, with 10 bases lining up with TRBD2. The CDR3 spells CSVSLAGEETDTQYF. CDR3 bases: TGCAGCGTCTCCCTAGCGGGAGAGGAGACAGATACGCAGTATTTT.